These 27 T cell receptor beta chains share one sample of origin, sequenced in a study of PD-1 blockade in classical Hodgkin lymphoma (dated by TCRdb to the early 2020s). Explained via the paper, the time point label denotes: cycle 2 day 1 (C2D1) of nivolumab. All trial patients had relapsed after autologous stem cell transplantation, with cohorts A, B and C differing in prior brentuximab vedotin exposure. Libraries were constructed by the immunoSEQ multiplex PCR assay. The clones in this table, taken by TCRdb from immuneACCESS, are in-frame only. Not every clone is retained; where verified, under half of the shortfall comes from an unresolved V gene, and the cause of the rest is unknown. Here the sample has some 10,000 clones; 70% to 85% occur a single time. The ten largest clones take up about 5% of the sample. Material: peripheral blood mononuclear cells (PBMCs), obtained before the second cycle of nivolumab. The receptors here all came from a human donor with classical Hodgkin lymphoma.

The chain uses TRBV28 and TRBJ1-2; 7 positions match TRBD1. After removal of 6 bases from V and 5 bases from J, the junction contained 12 bases not matched to a gene. This CDR3 contains 15 residues. The germline V gene has CDR1 MDHEN and CDR2 SYDVKM. This CDR3 is CASRPGTAAIYGYTF. The DNA of the CDR3 is TGTGCCAGCAGACCCGGGACAGCCGCCATTTATGGCTACACCTTC.

The chain joins TRBV5-4 to TRBJ1-3; D is unclear. Germline V lookup: CDR1 SGHNT, CDR2 YYREEE (reference sequence). CDR3 length equals 15 residues. V lost 5 bases to trimming and J lost 0 bases, with 12 bases between them. The CDR3 sequence is CASSSDWISGNTIYF. CDR3 sequence (DNA): TGTGCCAGCAGTTCGGACTGGATCTCTGGAAACACCATATATTTT.

V and J are TRBV30 and TRBJ1-4; 7 nucleotides agree with TRBD1. The CDR3 is made up of 14 amino acids. CDR1 GTSNPN and CDR2 SVGIG come from the germline V gene (reference sequence). Germline trimming cut 2 bases from V and 8 bases from J; bases unmatched to any gene: 8. The CDR3 reads CAWSRRQGGEKLFF. Written as DNA, the CDR3 is TGTGCCTGGAGTAGGAGACAGGGAGGCGAAAAACTGTTTTTT.

The chain is built from TRBV28 and TRBJ1-2, with 7 bases identical to TRBD1. CDR1 and CDR2 from the germline V gene are MDHEN and SYDVKM. Trimming cost V 6 bases and J 8 bases; bases outside gene matches: 9. This CDR3 is 13 amino acids long. The CDR3 sequence: CASSLQGLVGYTF. The CDR3 nucleotides are TGTGCCAGCAGCCTACAGGGGTTGGTAGGCTACACCTTC.

A single count supports this clone. The chain carries TRBV6-5 and TRBJ1-2; a possible D gene is TRBD1 (5 bases). The CDR3 totals 15 residues. The V gene lost 5 bases and the J gene lost 5 bases, with 18 bases spanning the gap. Germline V CDR1 and CDR2: MNHEY, SVGAGI. The CDR3 sequence is CASSTHRDFWYGYTF. The CDR3, as DNA: TGTGCCAGCAGTACTCACCGGGACTTTTGGTATGGCTACACCTTC.

This rearrangement joins TRBV4-1 to TRBJ2-2; D unresolved. The CDR3 extends over 13 amino acids. Germline CDR1 is MGHRA and CDR2 is YSYEKL. Trimming cost V 0 bases and J 2 bases, with 1 base left between them. The CDR3 is CASSQDNTGELFF. In nucleotides, the CDR3 is TGCGCCAGCAGCCAAGATAACACCGGGGAGCTGTTTTTT.

The genes are TRBV6-1 and TRBJ1-2; 7 bases match TRBD1. Germline CDR1 reads MNHNS; CDR2 reads SASEGT. The J segment lost 3 bases and the V segment lost 9 bases, leaving 7 bases of the junction unmatched. This CDR3 contains 13 residues. Here the CDR3 DNA reads TGTGCCAGTTCCCACGGGACAGACTATGGCTACACCTTC. Translation gives CASSHGTDYGYTF.

The rearrangement uses TRBV4-1 and TRBJ1-2; D remains unclear. The CDR3 loop spans 14 amino acids. The germline V gene encodes CDR1 MGHRA and CDR2 YSYEKL. The V and J ends lost 0 bases and 0 bases respectively, with 5 bases between them. The CDR3 region is CASSQDHANYGYTF. The CDR3 DNA follows: TGCGCCAGCAGCCAAGATCACGCTAACTATGGCTACACCTTC.

The chain carries TRBV27 and TRBJ1-5; unclear D gene. V was pared by 3 bases and J by 0 bases, with 6 bases between. Germline loops: CDR1 MNHEY, CDR2 SMNVEV (reference sequence). The CDR3 totals 14 residues. The DNA for the CDR3 is TGTGCCAGCAGTTTTTTAGATAGCAATCAGCCCCAGCATTTT. As protein: CASSFLDSNQPQHF.

This sequence joins TRBV29-1 and TRBJ1-1; D might be TRBD1 (5 bases). V was pared by 3 bases and J by 1 base, with 12 bases between. Germline-derived CDR1 and CDR2 are SQVTM and ANQGSEA. The CDR3 totals 14 residues. CDR3: CSVDLQGANTEAFF. The CDR3 DNA follows: TGCAGCGTTGACTTACAAGGGGCGAACACTGAAGCTTTCTTT.

This chain uses TRBV9 with TRBJ1-1; tentative D call: TRBD1 (6 bases). Trimming pared 0 bases from V and 7 bases from J, leaving 13 bases between. Germline V CDR1 and CDR2: SGDLS, YYNGEE. This CDR3 contains 14 residues. CDR3: CASSVAGGRSEAFF. The CDR3 coding sequence is TGTGCCAGCAGCGTAGCCGGGGGGCGAAGTGAAGCTTTCTTT. The variable domain in full, with the rest retrieved from reference TRBV9 and TRBJ1-1, is DSGVTQTPKHLITATGQRVTLRCSPRSGDLSVYWYQQSLDQGLQFLIQYYNGEERAKGNILERFSAQQFPDLHSELNLSSLELGDSALYFCASSVAGGRSEAFFGQGTRLTVV.

This chain links TRBV6-6 with TRBJ2-5; possibly TRBD1 for D (5 bases). The CDR3 is 15 amino acids. Germline lookup yields CDR1 MNHNY and CDR2 SVGAGI (reference sequence). V lost 5 bases, J lost 5 bases, and 18 bases lay in between. CDR3 region: CASSRLRAGSETQYF. CDR3 nucleotide sequence: TGTGCCAGCAGTCGCCTCCGGGCAGGGTCTGAGACCCAGTACTTC.

V and J are TRBV7-9 and TRBJ2-5; no definite D call. Per germline, CDR1 SEHNR and CDR2 FQNEAQ (reference sequence). CDR3 length: 16 residues. V was clipped by 2 bases and J by 1 base, with 14 bases between them. The CDR3 DNA is TGTGCCAGCAGCTTAAGGTTCGATCCAAGCCAAGAGACCCAGTACTTC. It specifies CASSLRFDPSQETQYF.

The table lists this clone with a few counts. CDR3 in DNA: TGTGCCAGCAGCTTATCCCGGACCGGCAGTAGTGAAAAACTGTTTTTT. Translated, it gives CASSLSRTGSSEKLFF. The chain uses TRBV7-9 and TRBJ1-4; D call uncertain. The V end lost 2 bases, the J end lost 7 bases, and 17 bases lay between the germline ends. Germline V gene sequence: CDR1 SEHNR, CDR2 FQNEAQ (reference sequence). The CDR3 has 16 residues. The full variable domain, rest sourced from reference TRBV7-9 and TRBJ1-4, is DTGVSQNPRHKITKRGQNVTFRCDPISEHNRLYWYRQTLGQGPEFLTYFQNEAQLEKSRLLSDRFSAERPKGSFSTLEIQRTEQGDSAMYLCASSLSRTGSSEKLFFGSGTQLSVL.

The J gene is TRBJ2-2, the V gene TRBV28; possible D gene TRBD2, 6 bases. The germline V gene encodes CDR1 MDHEN and CDR2 SYDVKM. The germline V and J ends were trimmed by 5 bases and 8 bases, with 12 bases remaining between them. This CDR3 has 13 residues. This chain's CDR3 is CASSLGRLGELFF. CDR3 coding DNA: TGTGCCAGCAGTCTCGGGAGATTAGGGGAGCTGTTTTTT.

The rearrangement uses TRBV6-1 and TRBJ2-2; 9 bases agree with TRBD1. After removal of 3 bases from V and 5 bases from J, the junction contained 4 bases not matched to a gene. From germline, CDR1 is MNHNS and CDR2 SASEGT. The CDR3 has 15 amino acids. CDR3 sequence (DNA): TGTGCCAGCAGTGACCTACAGGGGGCGACCGGGGAGCTGTTTTTT. It codes for CASSDLQGATGELFF.

J is TRBJ2-1 and V is TRBV10-3; tentative D call: TRBD2 (5 bases). Deletions cut 8 bases from V and 7 bases from J, with 9 bases between. CDR3 length: 11 residues. Germline lookup yields CDR1 ENHRY and CDR2 SYGVKD. The CDR3: CAIEEGNEQFF. The CDR3 coding sequence is TGTGCCATCGAAGAGGGAAATGAGCAGTTCTTC.

This chain joins TRBV7-9 and TRBJ2-7; either TRBD1 or TRBD2 may supply D (5 bases each). The V end was cut by 9 bases, the J end by 4 bases, with 16 bases between. The CDR3 has 13 amino acids. The germline gives CDR1 SEHNR, CDR2 FQNEAQ (reference sequence). For the CDR3, the DNA is TGTGCCAGTATCTCAGGGACGGGTTACGAGCAGTACTTC. It encodes CASISGTGYEQYF.

V usage is TRBV19 and J usage is TRBJ1-2; the D is unclear. The CDR3 covers 13 residues. The V and J ends lost 8 bases and 3 bases respectively, with 13 bases between them. Germline loops: CDR1 LNHDA, CDR2 SQIVND (reference sequence). The CDR3 sequence: CASSLGGYYGYTF. The CDR3 bases are TGTGCCAGTTCCCTAGGAGGGTACTATGGCTACACCTTC.

The V gene is TRBV21-1, the J gene TRBJ2-3; the table's D call of TRBD2 was not tested on the DNA. TRBV21-1 corresponds to a pseudogene. CDR3 length: 12 amino acids. The CDR3 region is CASRASGSQQYF. The DNA of the CDR3 is TGTGCCAGCAGAGCTAGCGGGAGTCAGCAGTATTTT.

V gene TRBV19 combines with J gene TRBJ2-7; 7 bases line up with TRBD1. V trimming: 6 bases; J trimming: 0 bases; junction bases outside the gene matches: 5. The germline V gene has CDR1 LNHDA and CDR2 SQIVND (reference sequence). This CDR3 contains 14 residues. The CDR3 coding sequence is TGTGCCAGTAGATTGGACAGGAGCTCCTACGAGCAGTACTTC. Amino acids: CASRLDRSSYEQYF.

The V call is TRBV5-1, the J call TRBJ2-1, with D perhaps matching TRBD1 (6 bases). Per germline, CDR1 SGHRS and CDR2 YFSETQ. This CDR3 is 14 amino acids long. V shed 0 bases and J shed 10 bases, with 14 bases lying between them. CDR3 sequence reads: CASSLATGFKEQFF. The CDR3, as DNA: TGCGCCAGCAGCTTGGCAACAGGGTTCAAAGAGCAGTTCTTC.

The CDR3 loop is CASTPVRTSGNRSYNEQFF. CDR3 in DNA: TGTGCCAGTACCCCCGTTAGGACTAGCGGGAACCGCTCCTACAATGAGCAGTTCTTC. V usage is TRBV19 and J usage is TRBJ2-1, with 12 bases matching TRBD2. This CDR3 comprises 19 residues. Germline-derived CDR1 and CDR2 are LNHDA and SQIVND (reference sequence). J lost 0 bases, V lost 7 bases, and 13 bases had no gene match. Full variable domain (missing parts from reference TRBV19 and TRBJ2-1): DGGITQSPKYLFRKEGQNVTLSCEQNLNHDAMYWYRQDPGQGLRLIYYSQIVNDFQKGDIAEGYSVSREKKESFPLTVTSAQKNPTAFYLCASTPVRTSGNRSYNEQFFGPGTRLTVL.

The chain joins TRBV19 to TRBJ2-1; either TRBD1 or TRBD2 may supply D (5 bases each). CDR3 length: 15 residues. The germline gives CDR1 LNHDA, CDR2 SQIVND (reference sequence). V lost 7 bases, J lost 0 bases, and 13 bases lay in between. The CDR3 DNA reads as TGTGCCAGTAAAGGGACGGGCAGCTCCTACAATGAGCAGTTCTTC. It codes for CASKGTGSSYNEQFF. The variable domain in full, completed from reference TRBV19 and TRBJ2-1, reads DGGITQSPKYLFRKEGQNVTLSCEQNLNHDAMYWYRQDPGQGLRLIYYSQIVNDFQKGDIAEGYSVSREKKESFPLTVTSAQKNPTAFYLCASKGTGSSYNEQFFGPGTRLTVL.

V gene TRBV2 combines with J gene TRBJ2-7; 11 bases agree with TRBD1. V dropped 10 bases and J dropped 2; count of bases not matched to a gene: 7. This CDR3 contains 14 residues. Per the germline V gene, CDR1 is SNHLY and CDR2 is FYNNEI. The CDR3: CAIRGQGVPYEQYF. As DNA, the CDR3 is TGTGCCATACGGGGACAGGGGGTGCCCTACGAGCAGTACTTC.

Only a few counts were recorded for this clone. V usage is TRBV7-9 and J usage is TRBJ1-1, with D possibly being TRBD1 (6 bases). The germline V gene encodes CDR1 SEHNR and CDR2 FQNEAQ (reference sequence). The CDR3 is 14 amino acids. V lost 2 bases to trimming and J lost 3 bases, with 10 bases between them. For the CDR3, the DNA is TGTGCCAGCAGCTTAAGGACAGATGACACTGAAGCTTTCTTT. This gives the protein CASSLRTDDTEAFF.

The chain carries TRBV14 and TRBJ1-1; D is unresolved. This CDR3 comprises 12 residues. Germline V gene sequence: CDR1 SGHDN, CDR2 FVKESK. Deletions cut 4 bases from V and 3 bases from J, with 6 bases between. The CDR3 protein is CASSRRHTEAFF. Here the CDR3 DNA reads TGTGCCAGCAGCCGACGCCACACTGAAGCTTTCTTT.